This T cell receptor beta chain was identified during a study of cytomegalovirus exposure and HLA in healthy donors (dated by TCRdb to about 2017). General notes on the study: According to an earlier analysis of 587 of the donors, about 170 million T cells yielded approximately 120 million unique TCR beta sequences and about 300 Gb of sequence data. To predict cytomegalovirus infection status, the study brought together high-throughput TCR immunosequencing, statistical association of individual TCRs with disease status, and machine learning. A later analysis re-analyzed previously published TCR beta repertoires from several hundred donors and added high-resolution HLA genotyping to study TCR occurrence patterns. The study aimed to test whether cataloging public T cell receptors could reveal signatures of past pathogen exposure. Among 398 genotyped donors of the cohort, an average of roughly 230,000 unique TCR beta nucleotide sequences was sequenced per donor, of which about 19% were non-productive. Rather than using new phenotypic data, the later analysis identified candidate immune exposures from TCR beta sequences and from how often those sequences occurred across donors. The number of donors typed differed by locus, with about 629-640 for A, B, C, DRB1 and DQB1, 522 for DQA1, nearly 610 for DPA1, and approximately 470 for DPB1. All discovery cohort repertoires had been generated on a single sequencing platform. Both class I and class II loci were covered by HLA typing, at four-digit resolution. To decide whether each TCR beta V gene segment behaved as functional or pseudogenic, an earlier analysis of nearly 600 of the donors relied on high-throughput TCR beta sequencing. The T cell repertoires of roughly 660 subjects were profiled by immunosequencing and related to cytomegalovirus serostatus. An early release covering around 630 HLA-typed donors comprised about 300 gigabases of sequencing data and roughly 85 million unique TCR sequences. In addition to the first cohort of hundreds of subjects, a separate validation cohort of approximately 120 different subjects was used. A later genetic analysis took genome-wide SNP genotypes for about 55% of the roughly 670 donors and used that subset as a discovery cohort. Of the roughly 410 genotyped donors, 65% to 90% were placed in the genetic ancestry cluster associated with self-reported Caucasian donors. A handful of DR-DQ haplotypes were handled as single units for association and clustering because linkage in the cohort was strong. Donor age, sex, ethnicity and CMV serostatus were collected together with the repertoire data.

Regarding this clone: The antigen this receptor binds is unknown. Base qualities are not provided; no much larger clone lies one nucleotide away.

The library came from the immunoSEQ multiplex PCR assay. The multiplex PCR relied on a mix of 60 forward primers for TCR Vbeta segments and 13 reverse primers for TCR Jbeta segments. The CDR3 region of rearranged TCR beta genes was amplified from genomic DNA by a multiplex PCR assay. The amplified TCR beta libraries were sequenced on the Illumina HiSeq System as 87-base-pair reads. The study's processing was this. A later analysis tallied some 79 million unique TCR beta chains across the 700 or so repertoires, and approximately 11 million of those chains were shared by two or more donors. A nearest-neighbor algorithm error-corrected the raw reads and collapsed the reads into unique sequences, merging closely related sequences to remove PCR and sequencing errors. Alignment of CDR3 sequences to IMGT reference sequences was used to assign V, D and J gene segments. For a sequence to be retained, a match of at least six nucleotides to both a V gene segment and a J gene segment was required. Rearrangements were called productive when the CDR3 lacked stop codons and stayed in frame with V and J; all others were non-productive. CDR3 was defined by IMGT convention, running from the second conserved V-encoded cysteine to the conserved J-encoded phenylalanine. Sequences without an unambiguous match to a single V gene segment were excluded from the earlier analysis of 587 of the donors. In an earlier analysis of several hundred of the donors, V segments were called functional above 56.7% productive rearrangements and were called segregating when the between-donor standard deviation exceeded 5%. A statistical classification framework was developed to diagnose cytomegalovirus status using the catalog of TCR beta chain sequences. In a later analysis, TCR nucleotide sequences were compared against IMGT/GENE-DB human TR gene sequences so that V and J genes could be assigned. In a later analysis, CDR3 sequences and most-parsimonious VDJ recombination scenarios were assigned using the TCRdist pipeline. In a later analysis, each TCR beta chain was defined by its CDR3 amino acid sequence together with its V-gene family, and reads lacking a unique V-gene family were excluded. In a later analysis, around 650 highly shared, low-generation-probability nucleotide sequences were removed to address suspected cross-contamination and a sequencing artifact. For each public chain, a later analysis derived a clonal expansion index from normalized ranks of inferred template counts within each repertoire. Generation probabilities in a later analysis came from a VDJ recombination model fitted to out-of-frame rearrangements, and those results were checked against IGoR. In a later analysis, hypergeometric tests were used to score TCR-TCR, TCR-HLA and TCR-CMV co-occurrence, with a repertoire-size bias correction applied to TCR pairs. False discovery rates were estimated in a later analysis by permuting HLA or CMV assignments 20 times. In a later analysis, co-occurring TCRs were grouped with DBSCAN, and TCRdist sequence similarity was added when clustering was performed within HLA-allele-positive subsets. For co-occurrence clustering, repertoires with fewer than 30,000 or more than 120,000 public chains were excluded, along with roughly five repertoires with anomalous nucleotide sharing. TCRdb provides this immuneACCESS table in a form limited to in-frame rearrangements. Some clones are lacking; in checked studies, under half of them reflect an unresolved V gene, and why the rest are absent is not known. The V and J calls and clone size were taken over from that table, and D and trimming were inferred from the DNA. Recorded for this sample are some 120,000 clones; around 80% of them occurred a single time. Together, the top ten hold 0.85% to 1.3% of the sample.

The cohort comprised 670 or so healthy bone marrow donors. All cohort members were sampled while nominally healthy, although unrecorded immune exposures were likely present. CMV serostatus was positive for almost 300 and negative for about 50% of the roughly 700 cohort members, and was not recorded for this donor. Each donor provided a peripheral blood sample, and peripheral blood mononuclear cells were used for TCR beta sequencing. The Qiagen DNeasy Blood Extraction Kit was used to extract genomic DNA from the blood cell samples. The germline V end is reduced by 4 bases and the J end by 1 base; junction bases left unmatched: 3. The CDR3 covers 14 residues, taking in both the cysteine and the phenylalanine. Only the CDR3 portion is preserved as DNA: 42 bases, with reading frame beginning at the first base. The germline V gene gives CDR1 as SGHDT and CDR2 as YYEEEE. Summary of the overall study and its limitations: According to the authors, the approach could potentially be generalized to other disease states and immunological phenotypes. Because counts were too low, seventeen rarely observed V segments, including chromosome 9 orphons, were excluded from the earlier analysis of about 500 of the donors. Several of the top co-occurrence clusters appeared to be linked to parvovirus B19, influenza, CMV and Epstein-Barr virus, according to a later analysis. This cohort had only TCR beta chains sequenced, and the lack of alpha or paired-chain data limited which features could be detected. Cytomegalovirus status was reported to be diagnosed by the classifier with high specificity and sensitivity in both the original and validation cohorts. Because the 87-base-pair reads could not distinguish some IMGT-functional V segments, including TRBV6-2 and TRBV6-3, those segments were excluded. While some public TCRs were present in many individuals, most TCR sequences turned up only very rarely across donors. In a later genetic analysis, fewer N-insertions in productive TCRs were reported among donors in an Asian-associated ancestry cluster than the roughly 700-donor mean. Because HLA typing was missing for some donors at each locus, association tests included only the typed subset. An earlier analysis of approximately 500 of the donors showed that most TCR beta V segments appeared in productive rearrangements either about 87% or about 30% of the time, which broadly matched IMGT annotations. A few of the identified cytomegalovirus-associated TCR beta chains were confirmed in vitro to be specific for cytomegalovirus antigens. A total of about 150 TCR beta chains were listed by the study as associated with cytomegalovirus. Specific HLA alleles were associated with 15,000 to 20,000 TCR beta sequences at a false discovery rate of 0.05 in a later analysis. In a later analysis, the rate of TCR association differed among HLA loci, with DRB1 alleles having the most associated TCRs and HLA-C alleles having the fewest. A further reported finding was that TCR beta sequences accurately predicted the HLA-A and HLA-B alleles for most subjects in the first cohort. Sequencing depth was assumed to be roughly uniform across donors in the presence/absence analyses, though that assumption may not hold. Immune exposure information for the cohort was limited to CMV serostatus. When HLA alleles, especially DR and DQ, strongly co-occurred, TCR associations were difficult to assign to individual alleles. An association between a missense DCLRE1C variant and V-gene and J-gene trimming of TCR beta chains was found in a later genetic analysis and replicated in an independent cohort. Correlated functional status among segregating V segments might reflect linkage disequilibrium, but an unknown experimental factor could not be ruled out. A group of highly shared sequence variants was considered likely to be a technical artifact of the sequencing pipeline. Most CMV-associated TCR beta chains appeared to be HLA-restricted in a later analysis, and the HLA associations seemed to be driven largely by CMV exposure. Compared with equally common non-associated chains, HLA-associated TCR beta chains in a later analysis were more clonally expanded and had lower generation probabilities.

The sample comprised PBMCs. This receptor was identified in a human donor in good health. The V gene is TRBV5-6 and the J gene is TRBJ1-1; 8 bases in between match TRBD1. The bases read TGTGCCAGCAGCAGGACAGGGAGGAACACTGAAGCTTTCTTT. It specifies CASSRTGRNTEAFF.